This T cell receptor beta chain was recorded in a study of shared clonotypes between healthy human individuals. The donors, healthy adults who were HIV-negative, had experienced no recent acute infections or vaccinations. All participating donors were Caucasian adults from Nashville, Tennessee. Only in-frame clones appear in the TCRdb table, and some are missing; sequencing was by immunoSEQ multiplex PCR. This table has 2 million to 2.5 million clones, almost 96% appearing once. The CDR3 contains 13 residues. Germline assignment: CDR1 LNHDA and CDR2 SQIVND (reference sequence). Trimming cost V 8 bases and J 0 bases, with 8 bases left between them. Concerning this clone itself: Its antigen is undetermined.

Overall study findings and caveats: Generation probabilities of non-shared clonotypes were lower (relative to those shared by all four donors).

The sample comprised naive CD4+ T cells sorted from blood. Indicated subset: CD45RA+ positively selected. The chain recombines TRBV19 with TRBJ1-5; D gene uncertain. This receptor was identified in a man aged 18 to 30 in good health. CDR3 residues: CASHRSSNQPQHF. The CDR3 bases are TGTGCCAGTCACCGCTCTAGCAATCAGCCCCAGCATTTT.